This entry lists 11 T cell receptor beta chains sequenced from one sample in a study of blood T cell repertoires in COVID-19. Assay used: immunoSEQ multiplex PCR; TCRdb lists only in-frame clones, some missing. The repertoire consists of about 300,000 clones, with approximately 84% occurring once and the leading ten covering roughly 1.5%. Sequenced sample: peripheral blood. These receptors came from a human donor with COVID-19, enrolled during active disease. The donor label of this sample is uncertain.

V gene TRBV5-1 combines with J gene TRBJ2-3; TRBD2 matches 7 bases. The CDR3 has 14 residues. Per the germline V gene, CDR1 is SGHRS and CDR2 is YFSETQ. V lost 5 bases, J lost 1 base, and 4 bases stayed unmatched. The CDR3 sequence is CASRREGGTDTQYF. CDR3 sequence (DNA): TGCGCCAGCAGGAGGGAGGGTGGCACAGATACGCAGTATTTT.

The chain has TRBV5-4 and TRBJ2-7, with 7 bases fitting TRBD1. CDR1 and CDR2 from the germline V gene are SGHNT and YYREEE (reference sequence). The CDR3 totals 15 residues. The trim removed 2 bases at V and 2 bases at J, leaving 7 bases unmatched. CDR3 DNA: TGTGCCAGCAGCTTTTGGGGCAGGGGGACCTACGAGCAGTACTTC. Protein sequence: CASSFWGRGTYEQYF.

This clone showed up just a few times. This rearrangement joins TRBV6-6 to TRBJ1-1; no definite D call. This CDR3 comprises 12 residues. Germline CDR1 and CDR2: MNHNY and SVGAGI (reference sequence). The ends were cut back, 0 bases at V and 7 bases at J, with 6 bases in the middle. CDR3 DNA: TGTGCCAGCAGTTACTCGGCAGTTGAAGCTTTCTTT. Translation: CASSYSAVEAFF.

This clone was found once. The chain uses TRBV10-3 and TRBJ2-7; 8 bases fit TRBD2. The CDR3 is 14 amino acids. The J segment lost 4 bases and the V segment lost 6 bases, leaving 8 bases of the junction unmatched. Germline lookup yields CDR1 ENHRY and CDR2 SYGVKD. CDR3 in DNA: TGTGCCATCAGGGATCCGGGACTAGATTACGAGCAGTACTTC. The encoded protein is CAIRDPGLDYEQYF.

The gene calls are TRBV2 and TRBJ1-2, with TRBD1 matching 12 bases. V dropped 2 bases and J dropped 7; count of bases not matched to a gene: 5. The CDR3 spans 15 residues. Per germline, CDR1 SNHLY and CDR2 FYNNEI. CDR3 DNA: TGTGCCAGCAGTGAAAGGGGACAGGGGGCTGGTGGCTACACCTTC. It specifies CASSERGQGAGGYTF.

This clone came up once. V and J are TRBV19 and TRBJ2-7; D may be TRBD1 (6 bases). The germline V gene has CDR1 LNHDA and CDR2 SQIVND (reference sequence). CDR3 length: 14 residues. The V end was cut by 3 bases, the J end by 3 bases, with 12 bases between. The CDR3 reads CASSIRRGNYEQYF. CDR3 nucleotides: TGTGCCAGTAGTATTCGCAGGGGTAACTACGAGCAGTACTTC.

This clone was seen repeatedly, ten times or more. V and J are TRBV7-2 and TRBJ2-2, with 10 bases aligning to TRBD2. The V gene end was trimmed by 2 bases and the J gene end by 1 base; junction bases not matched to a gene: 1. The CDR3 has 16 amino acids. The germline gives CDR1 SGHTA, CDR2 FQGNSA. The CDR3 reads CASSLLAGVNTGELFF. Written as DNA, the CDR3 is TGTGCCAGCAGCTTACTAGCGGGAGTGAACACCGGGGAGCTGTTTTTT.

This chain uses TRBV19 with TRBJ2-5, with 10 bases aligning to TRBD1. V was pared by 3 bases and J by 7 bases, with 8 bases of the junction left unmatched. The CDR3 is made up of 15 amino acids. In germline, CDR1 is LNHDA, CDR2 SQIVND (reference sequence). The CDR3 region has the DNA TGTGCCAGTAGTATGGTGACAGGGGGCTCAGGGACCCAGTACTTC. It codes for CASSMVTGGSGTQYF.

This clone was observed many times. The genes are TRBV6-5 and TRBJ1-6; TRBD1 matches 9 bases. This CDR3 region has 14 residues. The V and J ends lost 4 bases and 8 bases, in that order; junction bases with no gene match: 3. Germline V lookup: CDR1 MNHEY, CDR2 SVGAGI. CDR3 region: CASSWTGVDSPLHF. Here the CDR3 DNA reads TGTGCCAGCAGTTGGACAGGGGTGGATTCACCCCTCCACTTT.

This chain joins TRBV7-2 and TRBJ1-1; D ambiguous. Germline values: CDR1 SGHTA, CDR2 FQGNSA. With 4 bases removed from V and 0 bases from J, the gap between germline ends came to 9 bases. This CDR3 contains 14 residues. The CDR3 coding sequence is TGTGCCAGCAGCTCATGGGCCCTGAACACTGAAGCTTTCTTT. It yields the protein CASSSWALNTEAFF.

The V and J genes are TRBV27 and TRBJ2-1, with 14 bases matching TRBD2. The CDR3 covers 21 residues. With V trimmed by 5 bases and J by 0 bases, 15 bases remained unmatched. Germline V gives CDR1 MNHEY, CDR2 SMNVEV (reference sequence). CDR3: CASSLPPPGLAGVSSYNEQFF. CDR3 nucleotides: TGTGCCAGCAGTCTCCCGCCCCCGGGACTAGCGGGAGTAAGCTCCTACAATGAGCAGTTCTTC.